These 22 T cell receptor beta chains share one sample of origin, sequenced in a study of vaccination and CD4 T cells after COVID-19. Sequencing of cultured CD4+ T cell DNA used the Oncomine TCR Beta short-read assay. MiXCR, run by TCRdb on the PCR reads, gives a single entry per CDR3 protein. This sample has 10,000 to 12,000 distinct CDR3 sequences, with 54% found just once. Their cognate antigens are unknown. The treatment denotes: approximately 11-day PBMC culture with coronavirus spike peptide pools or control peptides (ViraFEST assay). The material sequenced was CD4+ T cells from blood, cultured in vitro. Receptors were obtained from a human donor who had recovered from COVID-19.

V and J are TRBV6-1 and TRBJ1-2, with D maybe TRBD1 (5 bases). The length of the CDR3 is 15 residues. Trimming took off 8 bases at V and 4 bases at J, with 20 bases between the two ends. Germline V gene lookup returns CDR1 MNHNS and CDR2 SASEGT. CDR3: CASPPVRGEIYGYTF. The CDR3 nucleotides are TGTGCCAGCCCCCCCGTAAGGGGCGAGATCTATGGCTACACCTTC.

This chain uses TRBV7-9 with TRBJ1-1; D ambiguous. The CDR3 sequence is 13 residues long. V was trimmed by 2 bases and J by 1 base, leaving 5 bases between them. CDR1 SEHNR and CDR2 FQNEAQ come from the germline V gene (reference sequence). CDR3 sequence: CASSLQKNTEAFF. DNA of the CDR3: TGTGCCAGCAGCTTACAGAAGAACACTGAAGCTTTCTTT.

The chain recombines TRBV19 with TRBJ2-2, with no clear D. The germline CDR1 and CDR2 sequences are LNHDA and SQIVND (reference sequence). The CDR3 length is 18 residues. V shed 5 bases and J shed 1 base, with 20 bases lying between them. CDR3 sequence (DNA): TGTGCCAGTAGTCGAACCTCCACTGGACCCATGAACACCGGGGAGCTGTTTTTT. It translates to CASSRTSTGPMNTGELFF.

V usage is TRBV2 and J usage is TRBJ1-2; TRBD1 aligns across 11 bases. The CDR3 runs to 15 residues. In germline, CDR1 is SNHLY, CDR2 FYNNEI. V lost 5 bases and J lost 2; bases outside the gene matches: 4. DNA for the CDR3: TGTGCCAGCAGTCGGGACAGGGGGGCAAACTATGGCTACACCTTC. Translation: CASSRDRGANYGYTF.

The genes are TRBV24-1 and TRBJ2-2; no clear D gene. CDR3 length: 15 amino acids. Between the trimmed V and J ends, which lost 3 bases and 0 bases, there was a span of 7 bases. Germline CDR1 KGHDR, CDR2 SFDVKD. CDR3 protein: CATSDPTANTGELFF. CDR3 in DNA: TGTGCCACCAGTGATCCGACCGCGAACACCGGGGAGCTGTTTTTT.

The chain couples TRBV6-1 to TRBJ2-7; D perhaps matches TRBD1 (6 bases). V was cut by 6 bases and J by 7 bases, with 19 bases left in between. This CDR3 spans 14 amino acids. Per germline, CDR1 MNHNS and CDR2 SASEGT. CDR3 loop: CASSDRWTVGEQYF. The CDR3 DNA is TGTGCCAGCAGCGACCGGTGGACAGTTGGGGAGCAGTACTTC.

The rearrangement uses TRBV29-1 and TRBJ2-7; a weak D match, TRBD2 (5 bases). V lost 4 bases and J 3 bases, leaving 13 bases between the germline ends. The CDR3 is 13 amino acids. Germline V gene data show CDR1 as SQVTM and CDR2 as ANQGSEA. The CDR3 DNA sequence: TGCAGCGTTGGGCGGGCACTAGGCTACGAGCAGTACTTC. This codes for CSVGRALGYEQYF.

This clonotype was observed a few times. V is TRBV19 and J is TRBJ2-5; no clear D gene. Germline CDR1 and CDR2: LNHDA and SQIVND (reference sequence). Trimming removed 5 bases from V and 1 base from J, with 8 bases in between. The CDR3 is 13 amino acids. The CDR3: CASSLVSQETQYF. The CDR3 coding sequence is TGTGCCAGTAGTCTTGTCAGCCAAGAGACCCAGTACTTC. The full variable domain, with the rest looked up from reference TRBV19 and TRBJ2-5, is DGGITQSPKYLFRKEGQNVTLSCEQNLNHDAMYWYRQDPGQGLRLIYYSQIVNDFQKGDIAEGYSVSREKKESFPLTVTSAQKNPTAFYLCASSLVSQETQYFGPGTRLLVL.

The sample holds a few counts of this clonotype. The chain combines TRBV20-1 with TRBJ2-7; the D gene could be TRBD1 or TRBD2 (5 bases each). The germline gives CDR1 DFQATT, CDR2 SNEGSKA (reference sequence). The CDR3 runs to 14 residues. The germline V and J ends were trimmed by 3 bases and 7 bases, with 19 bases remaining between them. For the CDR3, the DNA is TGCAGTGCTAGTAGGGGAGACTATCTAGGTGAGCAGTACTTC. This translates into CSASRGDYLGEQYF.

This clonotype was observed a handful of times. The genes are TRBV6-5 and TRBJ2-5; the match to TRBD2 covers 7 bases. The junction had 8 bases not matched to a gene; V was cut back by 0 bases and J by 4 bases. The germline V gene encodes CDR1 MNHEY and CDR2 SVGAGI. CDR3 length: 16 residues. The CDR3 DNA sequence: TGTGCCAGCAGTTACTCGATCGGGACGGGAGGAGAGACCCAGTACTTC. Translated: CASSYSIGTGGETQYF.

The chain joins TRBV21-1 to TRBJ2-1; TRBD2, the table's D call, was not compared with the DNA. TRBV21-1 is an annotated pseudogene. The CDR3 has 16 amino acids. This CDR3 is CASSNNQTGVSIEQFF. The CDR3 coding sequence is TGTGCCAGCAGCAACAATCAGACGGGAGTCAGTATTGAGCAGTTCTTC.

CDR3 sequence reads: CASSELGTVGNQPQHF. In DNA, the CDR3 is TGTGCCAGCAGTGAATTGGGGACGGTAGGCAATCAGCCCCAGCATTTT. The chain links TRBV2 to TRBJ1-5; a possible D gene is TRBD1 (5 bases). Per the germline V gene, CDR1 is SNHLY and CDR2 is FYNNEI. The CDR3 consists of 16 residues. The V end was cut by 2 bases, the J end by 2 bases, with 13 bases between.

This clonotype was observed a handful of times. V usage is TRBV20-1 and J usage is TRBJ1-1; tentatively, D is TRBD1 (5 bases). The CDR3 extends over 13 amino acids. Trimming took off 1 base at V and 0 bases at J, with 6 bases between the two ends. Germline V gene sequence: CDR1 DFQATT, CDR2 SNEGSKA (reference sequence). CDR3 in amino acids: CSARVTVNTEAFF. DNA for the CDR3: TGCAGTGCTAGAGTGACAGTGAACACTGAAGCTTTCTTT.

The DNA for the CDR3 is TGCAGTGCCGGTACGATCGAGGCTAGCAATCAGCCCCAGCATTTT. It codes for CSAGTIEASNQPQHF. The chain recombines TRBV20-1 with TRBJ1-5; D remains unclear. This CDR3 is built from 15 residues. V was trimmed by 6 bases and J by 0 bases, leaving 15 bases between them. CDR1 and CDR2 (germline): DFQATT, SNEGSKA (reference sequence).

The gene calls are TRBV6-1 and TRBJ1-5; no clear D gene. In germline, CDR1 is MNHNS, CDR2 SASEGT. The CDR3 runs 13 residues. V was cut by 8 bases and J by 2 bases, with 10 bases left in between. This CDR3 reads CASSLDRNQPQHF. The DNA for the CDR3 is TGTGCCAGCTCGCTGGACCGCAATCAGCCCCAGCATTTT.

The chain employs TRBV20-1 and TRBJ1-2, with TRBD1 matching 7 bases. After removal of 6 bases from V and 2 bases from J, the junction contained 15 bases not matched to a gene. The CDR3 totals 16 residues. Looked up from germline, CDR1 is DFQATT and CDR2 is SNEGSKA (reference sequence). CDR3 sequence (DNA): TGCAGTGCACTAGCGGGGAGACAGGGTTCGAACTATGGCTACACCTTC. Encoded protein: CSALAGRQGSNYGYTF.

V is TRBV29-1 and J is TRBJ2-1, with unresolved D. Trimming took off 4 bases at V and 2 bases at J, with 3 bases between the two ends. The CDR3 sequence is 11 residues long. Germline V lookup: CDR1 SQVTM, CDR2 ANQGSEA. In nucleotides, the CDR3 is TGCAGCGTTGCGACCTACAATGAGCAGTTCTTC. Translated: CSVATYNEQFF.

This clonotype came up a few times. The chain uses TRBV7-2 and TRBJ2-5, with D possibly TRBD1 on 5 matching bases. The germline gives CDR1 SGHTA, CDR2 FQGNSA. The CDR3 covers 13 residues. Trimming removed 3 bases from V and 3 bases from J, with 8 bases in between. In DNA form, the CDR3 reads TGTGCCAGCAGCTTGGGGCAAGAAGAGACCCAGTACTTC. The encoded protein is CASSLGQEETQYF. Looking up the rest from reference TRBV7-2 and TRBJ2-5 gives the full variable domain: GAGVSQSPSNKVTEKGKDVELRCDPISGHTALYWYRQSLGQGLEFLIYFQGNSAPDKSGLPSDRFSAERTGGSVSTLTIQRTQQEDSAVYLCASSLGQEETQYFGPGTRLLVL.

The rearrangement uses TRBV25-1 and TRBJ1-2; D perhaps matches TRBD1 (6 bases). Germline V gives CDR1 MGHDK, CDR2 SYGVNS. The CDR3 is 13 residues long. With 6 bases removed from V and 5 bases from J, the gap between germline ends came to 13 bases. CDR3 in amino acids: CASRQGGLYGYTF. Here the CDR3 DNA reads TGTGCCAGCAGACAGGGTGGGTTGTATGGCTACACCTTC.

The chain combines TRBV28 with TRBJ2-7, with D possibly TRBD1 on 6 matching bases. Looked up from germline, CDR1 is MDHEN and CDR2 is SYDVKM. Trimming took off 6 bases at V and 4 bases at J, with 19 bases between the two ends. The length of the CDR3 is 15 residues. The CDR3 region has the DNA TGTGCCAGCAGACGAGGGGGTCCAAGCGCTTACGAGCAGTACTTC. Its translation is CASRRGGPSAYEQYF.

This chain uses TRBV20-1 with TRBJ1-5, with D perhaps matching TRBD1 (5 bases). The CDR3 runs 14 residues. V lost 3 bases and J 1 base, leaving 10 bases between the germline ends. Germline loops: CDR1 DFQATT, CDR2 SNEGSKA (reference sequence). Written as DNA, the CDR3 is TGCAGTGCTAGTAAAGGGACCAGCAATCAGCCCCAGCATTTT. Protein product: CSASKGTSNQPQHF.

The chain links TRBV6-2 or TRBV6-3 to TRBJ1-6, with D unresolved. The V gene lost 7 bases and the J gene lost 3 bases, with 7 bases spanning the gap. Germline-derived CDR1 and CDR2 are MNHEY and SVGEGT. There are 13 residues in the CDR3. The CDR3 is CASTTDYNSPLHF. CDR3 DNA sequence: TGTGCCAGCACGACGGACTATAATTCACCCCTCCACTTT.